One and the same sample provided the 17 T cell receptor beta chains below, sequenced in a study of OX40 agonist ivuxolimab in advanced cancers. Here immunoSEQ multiplex PCR was the method, and the copy in TCRdb shows in-frame clones only, minus some. In the table there are approximately 68,000 clones, roughly 86% of which are singletons. The specimen comprised CD4+ or CD8+ T cells sorted from blood, sampled in a trial of the OX40 agonist ivuxolimab. Receptors were obtained from an adult with an advanced solid tumor such as melanoma, head and neck, liver or kidney cancer.

This chain uses TRBV5-1 with TRBJ2-7, with 8 bases matching TRBD2. CDR1 and CDR2 (germline): SGHRS, YFSETQ. With 7 bases clipped from V and 1 base from J, the junction kept 7 bases outside the gene matches. This CDR3 comprises 14 residues. DNA of the CDR3: TGCGCCAGCTCGGGGGGGCTTGGATCCTACGAGCAGTACTTC. It is translated as CASSGGLGSYEQYF.

This sequence joins TRBV28 and TRBJ2-7; TRBD1 agrees at 7 bases. J was trimmed by 0 bases and V by 6 bases; bases with no gene match: 8. The CDR3 extends over 15 amino acids. Germline assignment: CDR1 MDHEN and CDR2 SYDVKM. The CDR3, as DNA: TGTGCCAGCAGCCCCGGACAGGCGAGCTCCTACGAGCAGTACTTC. Translated: CASSPGQASSYEQYF.

About this clone itself: The same CDR3 can be traced to other DNA sequences in this sample. The rearrangement links TRBV7-9 to TRBJ2-7; 10 nucleotides align to TRBD1. Germline V gene data show CDR1 as SEHNR and CDR2 as FQNEAQ (reference sequence). This CDR3 has 14 amino acids. The V gene end was trimmed by 5 bases and the J gene end by 2 bases; junction bases not matched to a gene: 3. The CDR3 region is CASSLGTGAYEQYF. The CDR3 DNA reads TGTGCCAGCAGCCTCGGGACAGGGGCCTACGAGCAGTACTTC.

This sequence joins TRBV6-6 and TRBJ1-4, with TRBD1 as a possible D gene (5 bases). Germline-derived CDR1 and CDR2 are MNHNY and SVGAGI (reference sequence). Trimming removed 1 base from V and 11 bases from J, with 17 bases in between. CDR3 size: 15 residues. For the CDR3, the DNA is TGTGCCAGCAGTTACTGGACGGACAATCGGGCTAAACTGTTTTTT. Its translation: CASSYWTDNRAKLFF.

V usage is TRBV5-8 and J usage is TRBJ2-1; D gene unclear. The CDR3 consists of 10 residues. Trimming left V 7 bases short and J 8 bases short, with 7 bases between. Germline V lookup: CDR1 SGHTS, CDR2 YDEGEE. Here the CDR3 DNA reads TGTGCCAGCCGCCGGCATGAGCAGTTCTTC. It specifies CASRRHEQFF.

The chain joins TRBV10-3 to TRBJ2-5; TRBD2 might be the D (6 bases). V was clipped by 4 bases and J by 7 bases, with 10 bases between them. Germline CDR1 is ENHRY and CDR2 is SYGVKD. The CDR3 contains 12 residues. The CDR3 bases are TGTGCCATCAGTGGGCCGGAGGGGACCCAGTACTTC. Translated, it gives CAISGPEGTQYF.

This clone was seen only once. The chain couples TRBV5-5 to TRBJ2-5; TRBD1 matches 7 bases. With V trimmed by 4 bases and J by 3 bases, 12 bases remained unmatched. The CDR3 totals 16 residues. CDR1 and CDR2 from the germline V gene are SGHKS and YYEKEE (reference sequence). The CDR3 is CASSIKGTATKETQYF. The CDR3 bases are TGTGCCAGCAGCATAAAAGGGACAGCAACAAAAGAGACCCAGTACTTC.

This chain joins TRBV18 and TRBJ1-4; D might be TRBD1 (6 bases). Trimming shortened V by 5 bases and J by 0 bases, and 7 bases separated the two germline ends. This CDR3 region has 14 residues. Germline V CDR1 and CDR2: KGHSH, LQKENI. CDR3 nucleotide sequence: TGTGCCAGCTCAAGGACAGCAACTAATGAAAAACTGTTTTTT. Its translation: CASSRTATNEKLFF.

The chain is built from TRBV7-9 and TRBJ2-2; D is possibly TRBD1 (5 bases). CDR1 and CDR2 from the germline V gene are SEHNR and FQNEAQ (reference sequence). The CDR3 covers 16 residues. V was shortened by 7 bases and J by 2 bases, with 17 bases between the two germline ends. CDR3 DNA: TGTGCCAGCATAACGAAACAGGATTTTAACACCGGGGAGCTGTTTTTT. Translating it yields CASITKQDFNTGELFF.

The J gene is TRBJ2-7, the V gene TRBV7-8; D call uncertain. Germline V gives CDR1 SGHVS, CDR2 FQNEAQ. The V end lost 2 bases, the J end lost 0 bases, and 11 bases lay between the germline ends. This CDR3 is built from 15 residues. The CDR3, as DNA: TGTGCCAGCAGCTTACGGCAACTCATCTCCTACGAGCAGTACTTC. Translation gives CASSLRQLISYEQYF.

This rearrangement joins TRBV2 to TRBJ2-7; possible D gene TRBD2, 6 bases. CDR1 is SNHLY and CDR2 is FYNNEI in the germline V gene. The V gene lost 6 bases and the J gene lost 2 bases, with 14 bases spanning the gap. This CDR3 comprises 14 residues. CDR3: CASRSGTGAYEQYF. For the CDR3, the DNA is TGTGCCAGCAGATCCGGGACGGGGGCCTACGAGCAGTACTTC.

This clone was seen a single time. CDR3 DNA: TGTGCCAGCAGTTTGGCGTCTAGCGGGGAGGTGAAGACCCAGTACTTC. Amino acid sequence: CASSLASSGEVKTQYF. The chain links TRBV27 to TRBJ2-5; 9 bases agree with TRBD2. CDR1 is MNHEY and CDR2 is SMNVEV in the germline V gene (reference sequence). V lost 3 bases and J lost 6; bases outside the gene matches: 11. There are 16 residues in the CDR3.

The chain combines TRBV18 with TRBJ1-3; maybe TRBD1 (5 bases). CDR1 KGHSH and CDR2 LQKENI come from the germline V gene. The germline V and J ends were trimmed by 3 bases and 5 bases, with 14 bases remaining between them. This CDR3 is built from 15 residues. The CDR3 reads CASSPGRVVRNTIYF. In DNA form, the CDR3 reads TGTGCCAGCTCACCGGGCAGGGTCGTAAGAAACACCATATATTTT.

The chain is built from TRBV27 and TRBJ2-7, with D perhaps matching TRBD1 (5 bases). This CDR3 is 14 amino acids long. CDR1 and CDR2 (germline): MNHEY, SMNVEV (reference sequence). Trimming pared 5 bases from V and 5 bases from J, leaving 16 bases between. Here the CDR3 reads CASSIRQSDNEQYF. The CDR3, as DNA: TGTGCCAGCAGTATTCGACAGTCGGACAACGAGCAGTACTTC.

The V gene is TRBV10-2, the J gene TRBJ2-1; unclear D gene. Trimming stripped 3 bases from V and 2 bases from J, with 8 bases between. CDR3 size: 14 residues. Germline loops: CDR1 WSHSY, CDR2 SAAADI. DNA of the CDR3: TGCGCCAGCAGTGACCGACTGGCCTACAATGAGCAGTTCTTC. Amino acids: CASSDRLAYNEQFF.

The V and J genes are TRBV30 and TRBJ1-4; D is ambiguous. V was pared by 1 base and J by 8 bases, with 5 bases between. CDR1 GTSNPN and CDR2 SVGIG come from the germline V gene (reference sequence). There are 11 residues in the CDR3. The chain's CDR3 is CAWSAGEKLFF. DNA of the CDR3: TGTGCCTGGAGTGCCGGGGAAAAACTGTTTTTT.

V usage is TRBV5-4 and J usage is TRBJ2-2; TRBD2 is a possible D gene (6 bases). The CDR3 sequence is 14 residues long. Germline lookup yields CDR1 SGHNT and CDR2 YYREEE (reference sequence). V shed 2 bases and J shed 5 bases, with 10 bases lying between them. The CDR3 here is CASSFSGGTGELFF. CDR3 in DNA: TGTGCCAGCAGCTTTAGCGGTGGGACCGGGGAGCTGTTTTTT.